This TCR beta chain stems from a study of blood T cell repertoires in COVID-19. Study context: There were acute and convalescent COVID-19 samples, and they came from the United States, Italy and Spain. Nucleic acid was either cDNA or gDNA, and it came from T cells, B-cell-depleted T cells, or PBMCs.

In the authors' methods: Counts of nucleated cells, estimated from reference gene primer amplification, were obtained. Here immunoSEQ multiplex PCR was the method, and the copy in TCRdb shows in-frame clones only, minus some. D and trimming were read from the DNA, whereas the V and J calls and clone size are those reported in that table. There are about 77,000 clones in the sample; 75% to 85% occur only once, and around 5% lies in the top ten. This clone was recorded once. The sample was peripheral blood. This clonotype was obtained from a woman in her 70s with acute or convalescent COVID-19.

In nucleotides, the CDR3 is TGTGCCAGCAGTTACGGGGACTCAGCGAGCACCGGGGAGCTGTTTTTT. It specifies CASSYGDSASTGELFF. This chain links TRBV6-5 with TRBJ2-2, with a weak D call TRBD2 (6 bases). V lost 2 bases, J lost 4 bases, and 14 bases lay in between. The CDR3 has 16 residues. Germline CDR1 MNHEY, CDR2 SVGAGI.